Described below is a single T cell receptor (beta chain) sequence and its context. This sample was included in a study of blood T cell repertoires in COVID-19. About the study: Acute and convalescent COVID-19 samples came from the United States, Italy and Spain. Sample material is recorded as cDNA or gDNA derived from T cells, B-cell-depleted T cells, or PBMCs.

Under the authors' procedure: Estimates of nucleated cell counts were drawn from the amplification of reference gene primers. Some clones are missing from TCRdb's copy, which holds only in-frame ones; the method was immunoSEQ multiplex PCR. Clone size and V and J calls were adopted from that table, with D and trimming inferred from the DNA. The data show 190,000 or so clones, with roughly 79% seen just once and approximately 6.9% held by the top ten. Sequenced material: peripheral blood. This TCR was recovered from a human donor with acute or convalescent COVID-19. The donor label of this sample is uncertain.

The CDR3: CASNHGGNSPLHF. The CDR3 DNA is TGTGCCAGCAACCACGGGGGAAATTCACCCCTCCACTTT. The gene calls are TRBV6-4 and TRBJ1-6; a possible D gene is TRBD1 (5 bases). The length of the CDR3 is 13 residues. The germline gives CDR1 MRHNA, CDR2 SNTAGT. The ends were cut back, 7 bases at V and 7 bases at J, with 11 bases in the middle.